This T cell receptor beta chain came from a study of post-analysis software for immune sequencing data. Study summary: There were relapsing-remitting, secondary progressive and progressive-relapsing multiple sclerosis among the disease courses included.

Libraries were made from TCR beta cDNA, and they carried unique molecular identifiers. There were about 0.85 to 10 million T cells, and roughly 0.5 million cDNA molecules came from them. TCRdb re-derived calls from the PCR reads in MiXCR, one entry per CDR3 protein. Of some 700,000 distinct CDR3 sequences listed, 55% to 60% are singletons. Comment on this clonotype: Its specificity is not known.

Study-wide points: Multiple sclerosis patients showed significantly lower normalized Chao1 diversity than controls did. Samples from one preparation batch, clustered by F measure, grouped strongly together. Patients used roughly five TRBV segments, including TRBV5-6, TRBV5-1 and TRBV20-1, more often than controls.

The V and J ends lost 7 bases and 7 bases respectively, with 9 bases between them. The CDR3 length is 11 residues. Sequenced material: blood. V is TRBV12-3 or TRBV12-4 and J is TRBJ2-3; no definite D call. This TCR was recovered from a girl aged 2-10 years with multiple sclerosis. The CDR3 DNA reads TGTGCCAGCACGATTAAGAATACGCAGTATTTT. Protein sequence: CASTIKNTQYF.